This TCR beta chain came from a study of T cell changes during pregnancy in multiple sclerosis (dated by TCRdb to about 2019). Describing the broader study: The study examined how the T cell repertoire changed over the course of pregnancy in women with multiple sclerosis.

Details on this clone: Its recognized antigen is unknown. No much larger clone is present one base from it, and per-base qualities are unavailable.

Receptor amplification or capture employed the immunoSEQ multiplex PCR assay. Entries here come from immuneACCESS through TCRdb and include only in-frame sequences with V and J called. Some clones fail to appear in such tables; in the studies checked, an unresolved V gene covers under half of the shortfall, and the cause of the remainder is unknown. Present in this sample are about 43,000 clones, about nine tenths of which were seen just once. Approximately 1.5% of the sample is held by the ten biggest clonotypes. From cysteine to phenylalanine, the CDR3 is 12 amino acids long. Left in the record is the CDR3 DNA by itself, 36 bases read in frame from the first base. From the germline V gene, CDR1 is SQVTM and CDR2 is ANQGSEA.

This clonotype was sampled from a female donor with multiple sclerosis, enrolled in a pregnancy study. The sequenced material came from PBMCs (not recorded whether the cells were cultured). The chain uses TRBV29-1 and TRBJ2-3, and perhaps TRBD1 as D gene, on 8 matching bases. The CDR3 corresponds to CTYRGGPDTQYF. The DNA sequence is TGCACCTACAGGGGGGGGCCAGATACGCAGTATTTT.